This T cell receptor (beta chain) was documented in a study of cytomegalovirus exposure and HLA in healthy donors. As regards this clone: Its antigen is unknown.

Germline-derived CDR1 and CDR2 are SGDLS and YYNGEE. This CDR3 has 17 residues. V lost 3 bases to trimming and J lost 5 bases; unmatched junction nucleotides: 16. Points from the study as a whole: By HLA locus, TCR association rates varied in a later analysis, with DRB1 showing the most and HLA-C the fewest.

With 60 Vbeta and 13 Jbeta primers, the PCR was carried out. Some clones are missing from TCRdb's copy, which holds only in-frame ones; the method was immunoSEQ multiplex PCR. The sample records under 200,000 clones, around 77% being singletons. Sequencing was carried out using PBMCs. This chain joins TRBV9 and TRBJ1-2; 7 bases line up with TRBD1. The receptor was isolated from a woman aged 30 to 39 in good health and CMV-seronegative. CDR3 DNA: TGTGCCAGCAGCGCCAGACTAGGGGGCGATGAATTTTATGGCTACACCTTC. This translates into CASSARLGGDEFYGYTF.